This TCR beta chain was sequenced in a study of blood T cell repertoires in COVID-19. Across the study: Some COVID-19 samples were acute and others convalescent; all came from the United States, Italy and Spain. PBMCs, B-cell-depleted T cells, or T cells were the source of the cDNA or gDNA that made up the material.

Original analysis: Reference gene primer amplification gave nucleated cell count estimates. Here immunoSEQ multiplex PCR was the method, and the copy in TCRdb shows in-frame clones only, minus some. Clone size and V and J calls were adopted from that table, with D and trimming inferred from the DNA. The repertoire holds about 380,000 clones, with less than 85% as singletons. The germline V gene has CDR1 MGHDK and CDR2 SYGVNS. V was cut by 3 bases and J by 1 base, with 11 bases left in between. This CDR3 is built from 15 residues. The source is a woman between 18 and 29 years old with acute or convalescent COVID-19. Sequenced sample: peripheral blood. The chain couples TRBV25-1 to TRBJ2-3; possible D gene TRBD2, 6 bases. The CDR3 nucleotides read TGTGCCAGCAGTGATACCGGCGGGGGCACAGATACGCAGTATTTT. Translated: CASSDTGGGTDTQYF.